There are many counts of the clone carrying this TCR beta chain. Its specificity is unknown. This record belongs to a study of response to subunit inactivated influenza vaccine. Study results and caveats: The authors suggested that few new T cells are recruited per seasonal influenza vaccination.

A single record per CDR3 protein comes from TCRdb applying MiXCR to the RT-PCR reads. In the table there are 500,000 to 550,000 distinct CDR3 sequences, approximately 6.9% of which are singletons. Germline V gene lookup returns CDR1 DFQATT and CDR2 SNEGSKA (reference sequence). The length of the CDR3 is 15 residues. With V trimmed by 4 bases and J by 6 bases, 7 bases remained unmatched. The material was PBMCs from blood, obtained 23 to 25 months after vaccination. This receptor was identified in a man between 50 and 70 years old who received an inactivated influenza vaccine. This sequence joins TRBV20-1 and TRBJ2-3; 13 bases are shared with TRBD2. The CDR3 sequence is CSATDGTSGIDTQYF. CDR3 DNA: TGCAGTGCTACGGATGGGACTAGCGGGATTGATACGCAGTATTTT.